This T cell receptor beta chain was found in a study of blood T cell repertoires in COVID-19. About the study: Donors in the United States, Italy and Spain gave samples during acute or convalescent COVID-19. From T cells, B-cell-depleted T cells, or PBMCs came the material, which was cDNA or gDNA.

Germline V lookup: CDR1 MNHNY, CDR2 SVGAGI (reference sequence). CDR3 size: 14 residues. J was trimmed by 3 bases and V by 3 bases; bases with no gene match: 4. Original data processing: For nucleated cells, counts were estimated from reference gene primer amplification. Profiling relied on immunoSEQ multiplex PCR, and the TCRdb table lists in-frame clones only, not all of them. D and trimming come from the DNA, and the V and J calls and clone size come from that table. The sample includes about 58,000 clones, 89% of them seen just once. Material for sequencing was peripheral blood. This sequence joins TRBV6-6 and TRBJ1-2; 7 bases are shared with TRBD1. This receptor was taken from a woman aged 55 to 70 with active COVID-19. CDR3 bases: TGTGCCAGCAGTTATACAGGGGAAGACTATGGCTACACCTTC. It yields the protein CASSYTGEDYGYTF.